Shown below are 12 T cell receptor beta chains from a single sample sequenced in a study of T cell responses to AZD1222 COVID-19 vaccine. Data came from immunoSEQ multiplex PCR; TCRdb stores just in-frame clones and leaves some out. The sample has 95,000 to 100,000 clones, approximately 84% seen once; the top ten hold approximately 15%. The specimen comprised peripheral blood, sampled 28 days after the second AZD1222 dose. These TCRs come from an adult who received the AZD1222 COVID-19 vaccine.

This clone appeared once. V and J are TRBV11-2 and TRBJ1-2; 11 bases match TRBD1. The germline V gene encodes CDR1 SGHAT and CDR2 FQNNGV. Germline trimming cut 7 bases from V and 3 bases from J; bases unmatched to any gene: 4. This CDR3 comprises 14 residues. This chain's CDR3 is CASTRTGGDYGYTF. The CDR3, as DNA: TGTGCCAGCACTCGGACAGGGGGCGACTATGGCTACACCTTC.

CDR3 in amino acids: CASSKWQTDTQYF. The CDR3 nucleotides read TGTGCCAGCAGTAAGTGGCAGACAGATACGCAGTATTTT. The rearrangement links TRBV27 to TRBJ2-3; no reliable D call. Germline V gene sequence: CDR1 MNHEY, CDR2 SMNVEV (reference sequence). This CDR3 comprises 13 residues. The V gene lost 5 bases and the J gene lost 3 bases, with 9 bases spanning the gap.

This chain joins TRBV21-1 and TRBJ2-7; the tabulated D call, TRBD1, remains unverified against the DNA. TRBV21-1 is reported as a pseudogene. The CDR3 loop spans 17 amino acids. CDR3 loop: CASCPRQGIPLSYEQYF. For the CDR3, the DNA is TGTGCCAGCTGCCCTCGACAGGGCATTCCTCTTTCCTACGAGCAGTACTTC.

This rearrangement joins TRBV7-2 to TRBJ1-3; possibly TRBD1 for D (5 bases). CDR3 length: 15 residues. Trimming shortened V by 5 bases and J by 0 bases, and 11 bases separated the two germline ends. Per the germline V gene, CDR1 is SGHTA and CDR2 is FQGNSA. CDR3 coding DNA: TGTGCCAGCAGCCCGTCGACAGTCTCTGGAAACACCATATATTTT. This translates into CASSPSTVSGNTIYF.

On this clone itself: Other DNA sequences in the sample encode the same CDR3. The chain is built from TRBV18 and TRBJ2-7; D is undetermined. The germline CDR1 and CDR2 sequences are KGHSH and LQKENI. Trimming pared 0 bases from V and 3 bases from J, leaving 6 bases between. The CDR3 is 13 amino acids. The CDR3 DNA reads as TGTGCCAGCTCACCACCGGGTATCTACGAGCAGTACTTC. Translated: CASSPPGIYEQYF.

This clone was seen more than once but under ten times. V usage is TRBV5-4 and J usage is TRBJ1-2; 11 bases line up with TRBD1. Germline V lookup: CDR1 SGHNT, CDR2 YYREEE (reference sequence). V dropped 3 bases and J dropped 5; count of bases not matched to a gene: 6. The CDR3 sequence is 15 residues long. CDR3 sequence (DNA): TGTGCCAGCAGCTGGGGGACAGGGGGAACTTATGGCTACACCTTC. It yields the protein CASSWGTGGTYGYTF.

This clone was seen only a few times. The chain has TRBV5-1 and TRBJ1-1, with D possibly TRBD1 on 5 matching bases. CDR1 and CDR2 (germline): SGHRS, YFSETQ. V lost 2 bases to trimming and J lost 2 bases, with 7 bases between them. The CDR3 spans 13 residues. The CDR3 loop is CASSFQGNTEAFF. CDR3 nucleotide sequence: TGCGCCAGCAGCTTTCAGGGAAACACTGAAGCTTTCTTT.

This clone appeared a few times. The chain combines TRBV9 with TRBJ1-1; D not certain. The V end lost 4 bases, the J end lost 1 base, and 8 bases lay between the germline ends. Germline values: CDR1 SGDLS, CDR2 YYNGEE. The CDR3 has 13 amino acids. The CDR3 nucleotides are TGTGCCAGCAGCAGAAGGTGGAACACTGAAGCTTTCTTT. Amino acid sequence: CASSRRWNTEAFF.

This sequence joins TRBV28 and TRBJ1-1; 12 bases map to TRBD1. The CDR3 is 14 residues long. Germline V CDR1 and CDR2: MDHEN, SYDVKM. J lost 6 bases, V lost 4 bases, and 3 bases had no gene match. The CDR3 here is CASSSGTGGAEAFF. The CDR3, as DNA: TGTGCCAGCAGTTCCGGGACAGGGGGCGCTGAAGCTTTCTTT.

The chain employs TRBV2 and TRBJ1-1; 7 positions agree with TRBD1. The CDR3 extends over 13 amino acids. CDR1 SNHLY and CDR2 FYNNEI come from the germline V gene. The ends lost 4 bases at V and 6 bases at J; junction bases unmatched: 5. The CDR3 spells CASSVAQGSEAFF. For the CDR3, the DNA is TGTGCCAGCAGTGTAGCACAGGGGTCTGAAGCTTTCTTT.

The V and J genes are TRBV19 and TRBJ1-2, with D perhaps TRBD1 (5 bases). CDR1 LNHDA and CDR2 SQIVND come from the germline V gene (reference sequence). The ends were cut back, 10 bases at V and 0 bases at J, with 15 bases in the middle. The CDR3 consists of 14 residues. CDR3 coding DNA: TGTGCCATTCTCGACAGCGACTCTAACTATGGCTACACCTTC. Amino acids: CAILDSDSNYGYTF. Together with reference TRBV19 and TRBJ1-2, the CDR3 gives the full variable domain: DGGITQSPKYLFRKEGQNVTLSCEQNLNHDAMYWYRQDPGQGLRLIYYSQIVNDFQKGDIAEGYSVSREKKESFPLTVTSAQKNPTAFYLCAILDSDSNYGYTFGSGTRLTVV.

This chain joins TRBV11-3 and TRBJ1-4; D perhaps matches TRBD1 (5 bases). The CDR3 is 14 residues long. V lost 4 bases and J 7 bases, leaving 13 bases between the germline ends. The germline CDR1 and CDR2 sequences are SGHNT and YENEEA. The CDR3 region is CASSSQGLSEKLFF. CDR3 nucleotides: TGTGCCAGCAGCTCCCAGGGTTTGAGTGAAAAACTGTTTTTT.